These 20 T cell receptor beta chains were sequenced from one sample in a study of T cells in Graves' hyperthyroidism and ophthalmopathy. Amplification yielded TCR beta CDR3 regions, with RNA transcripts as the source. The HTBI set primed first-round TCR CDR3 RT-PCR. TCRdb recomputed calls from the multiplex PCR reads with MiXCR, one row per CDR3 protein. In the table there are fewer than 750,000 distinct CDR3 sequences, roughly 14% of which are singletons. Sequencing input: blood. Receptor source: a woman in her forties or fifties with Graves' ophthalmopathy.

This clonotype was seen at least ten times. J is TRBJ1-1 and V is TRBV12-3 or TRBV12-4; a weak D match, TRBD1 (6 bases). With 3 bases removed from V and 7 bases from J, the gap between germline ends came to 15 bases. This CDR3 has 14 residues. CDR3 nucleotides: TGTGCCAGCAGTTTCGGCGGGGGCGCAGGTGAAGCTTTCTTT. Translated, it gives CASSFGGGAGEAFF.

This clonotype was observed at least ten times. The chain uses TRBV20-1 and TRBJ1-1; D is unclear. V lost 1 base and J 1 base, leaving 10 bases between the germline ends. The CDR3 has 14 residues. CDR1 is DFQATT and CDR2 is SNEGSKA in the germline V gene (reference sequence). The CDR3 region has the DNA TGCAGTGCTAGAGCGTTGGAAAGGAACACTGAAGCTTTCTTT. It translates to CSARALERNTEAFF.

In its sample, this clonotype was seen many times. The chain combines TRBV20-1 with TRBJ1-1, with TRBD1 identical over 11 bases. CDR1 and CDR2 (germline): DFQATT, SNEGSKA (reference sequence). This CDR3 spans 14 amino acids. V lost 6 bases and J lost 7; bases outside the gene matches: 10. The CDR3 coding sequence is TGCAGTGCAGCGGACAGGGGGCTTCCTAGTGAAGCTTTCTTT. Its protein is CSAADRGLPSEAFF.

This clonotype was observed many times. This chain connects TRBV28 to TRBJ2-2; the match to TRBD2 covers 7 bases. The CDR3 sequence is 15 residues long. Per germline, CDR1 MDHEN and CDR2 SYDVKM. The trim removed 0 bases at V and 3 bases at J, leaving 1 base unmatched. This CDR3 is CASSLWAGDTGELFF. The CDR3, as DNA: TGTGCCAGCAGTTTATGGGCGGGGGACACCGGGGAGCTGTTTTTT.

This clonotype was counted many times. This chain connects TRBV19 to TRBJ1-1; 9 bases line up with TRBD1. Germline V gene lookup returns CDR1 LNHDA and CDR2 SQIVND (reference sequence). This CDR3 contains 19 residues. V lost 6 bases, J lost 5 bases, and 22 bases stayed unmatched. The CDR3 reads CASRLFAPGQGFPPTEAFF. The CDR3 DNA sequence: TGTGCCAGTAGGCTTTTTGCGCCGGGACAGGGTTTTCCTCCAACTGAAGCTTTCTTT.

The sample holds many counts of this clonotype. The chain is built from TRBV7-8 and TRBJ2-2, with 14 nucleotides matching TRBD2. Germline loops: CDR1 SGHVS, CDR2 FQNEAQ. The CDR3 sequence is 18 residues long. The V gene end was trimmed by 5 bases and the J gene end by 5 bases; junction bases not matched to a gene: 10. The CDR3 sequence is CASSRRLAGGPSTGELFF. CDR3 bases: TGTGCCAGCAGCCGGAGACTAGCGGGAGGGCCTAGTACCGGGGAGCTGTTTTTT. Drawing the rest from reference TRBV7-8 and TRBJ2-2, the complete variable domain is GAGVSQSPRYKVAKRGQDVALRCDPISGHVSLFWYQQALGQGPEFLTYFQNEAQLDKSGLPSDRFFAERPEGSVSTLKIQRTQQEDSAVYLCASSRRLAGGPSTGELFFGEGSRLTVL.

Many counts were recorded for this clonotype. The CDR3 spells CASSLLGRTYEQYF. The CDR3 nucleotides are TGTGCCAGCAGTTTACTGGGGCGCACCTACGAGCAGTACTTC. This chain links TRBV27 with TRBJ2-7; the D gene is possibly TRBD1 (5 bases). In germline, CDR1 is MNHEY, CDR2 SMNVEV (reference sequence). Trimming cost V 2 bases and J 2 bases, with 10 bases left between them. The CDR3 is 14 amino acids.

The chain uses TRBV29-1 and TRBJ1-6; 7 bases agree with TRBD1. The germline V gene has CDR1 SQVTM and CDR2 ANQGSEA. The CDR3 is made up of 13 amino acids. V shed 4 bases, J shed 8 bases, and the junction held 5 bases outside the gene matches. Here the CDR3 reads CSVGEGAYSPLHF. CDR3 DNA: TGCAGCGTTGGGGAGGGGGCTTATTCACCCCTCCACTTT.

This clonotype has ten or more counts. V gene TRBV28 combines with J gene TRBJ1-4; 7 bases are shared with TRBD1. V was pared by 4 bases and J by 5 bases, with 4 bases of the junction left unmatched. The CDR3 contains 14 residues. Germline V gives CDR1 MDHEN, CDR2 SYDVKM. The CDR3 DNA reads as TGTGCCAGCAGTTCCGGGACAGTGAATGAAAAACTGTTTTTT. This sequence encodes CASSSGTVNEKLFF.

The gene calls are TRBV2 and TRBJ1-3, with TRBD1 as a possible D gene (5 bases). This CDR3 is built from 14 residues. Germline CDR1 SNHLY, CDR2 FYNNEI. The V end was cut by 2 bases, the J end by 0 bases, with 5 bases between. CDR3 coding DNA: TGTGCCAGCAGTGAACAGGGCTCTGGAAACACCATATATTTT. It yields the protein CASSEQGSGNTIYF.

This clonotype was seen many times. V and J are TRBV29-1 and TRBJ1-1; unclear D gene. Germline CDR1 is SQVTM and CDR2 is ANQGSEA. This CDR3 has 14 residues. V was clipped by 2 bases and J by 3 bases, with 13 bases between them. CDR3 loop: CSVEMLLWDTEAFF. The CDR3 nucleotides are TGCAGCGTTGAAATGTTACTCTGGGACACTGAAGCTTTCTTT.

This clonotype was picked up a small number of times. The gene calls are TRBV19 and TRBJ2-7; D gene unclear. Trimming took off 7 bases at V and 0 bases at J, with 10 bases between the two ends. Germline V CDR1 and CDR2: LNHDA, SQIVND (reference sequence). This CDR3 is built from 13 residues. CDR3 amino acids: CASKGGDSYEQYF. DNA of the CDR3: TGTGCCAGTAAGGGTGGGGACTCCTACGAGCAGTACTTC.

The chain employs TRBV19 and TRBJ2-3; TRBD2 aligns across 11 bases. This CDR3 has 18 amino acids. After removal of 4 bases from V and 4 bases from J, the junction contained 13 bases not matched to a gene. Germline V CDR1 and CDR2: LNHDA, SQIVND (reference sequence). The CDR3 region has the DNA TGTGCCAGTAGTACTTGGACTAGCGGGTTAAACATGGCAGATACGCAGTATTTT. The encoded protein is CASSTWTSGLNMADTQYF.

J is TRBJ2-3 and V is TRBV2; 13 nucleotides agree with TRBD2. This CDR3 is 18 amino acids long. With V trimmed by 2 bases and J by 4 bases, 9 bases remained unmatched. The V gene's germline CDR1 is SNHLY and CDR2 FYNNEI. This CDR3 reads CASSEILTSGRVADTQYF. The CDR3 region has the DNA TGTGCCAGCAGTGAAATTCTCACTAGCGGGAGGGTCGCAGATACGCAGTATTTT.

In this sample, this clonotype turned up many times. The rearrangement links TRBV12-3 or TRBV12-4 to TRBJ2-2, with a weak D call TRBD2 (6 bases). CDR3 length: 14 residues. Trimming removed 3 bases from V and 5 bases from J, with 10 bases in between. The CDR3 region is CASSFGLATGELFF. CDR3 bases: TGTGCCAGCAGTTTTGGGCTAGCGACCGGGGAGCTGTTTTTT.

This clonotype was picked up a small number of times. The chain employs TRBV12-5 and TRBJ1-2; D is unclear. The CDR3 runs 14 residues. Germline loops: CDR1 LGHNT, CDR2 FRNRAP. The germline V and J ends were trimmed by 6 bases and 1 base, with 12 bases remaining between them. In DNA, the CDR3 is TGTGCTAGTGGGATAACCGCGGATAACTATGGCTACACCTTC. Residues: CASGITADNYGYTF.

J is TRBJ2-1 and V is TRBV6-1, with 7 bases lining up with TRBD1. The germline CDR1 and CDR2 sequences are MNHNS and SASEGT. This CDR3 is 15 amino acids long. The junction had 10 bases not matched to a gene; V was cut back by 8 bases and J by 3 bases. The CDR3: CASRLTGALYNEQFF. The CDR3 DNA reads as TGTGCCAGCCGACTAACAGGGGCCCTCTACAATGAGCAGTTCTTC.

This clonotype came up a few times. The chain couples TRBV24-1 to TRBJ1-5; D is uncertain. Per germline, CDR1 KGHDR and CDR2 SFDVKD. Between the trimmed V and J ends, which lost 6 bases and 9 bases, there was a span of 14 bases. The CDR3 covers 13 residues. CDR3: CATSPNPQGPQHF. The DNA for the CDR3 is TGTGCCACCAGTCCAAACCCTCAAGGGCCCCAGCATTTT.

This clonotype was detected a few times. CDR3 amino acids: CATSNWTSAYNEQFF. For the CDR3, the DNA is TGTGCCACCAGCAACTGGACTAGCGCATACAATGAGCAGTTCTTC. This chain uses TRBV15 with TRBJ2-1; 9 positions match TRBD2. The CDR3 runs 15 residues. J gave up 4 bases and V 4 bases, and 5 bases lay outside the gene matches. Germline values: CDR1 LNHNV, CDR2 YYDKDF (reference sequence). Full variable domain (missing parts from reference TRBV15 and TRBJ2-1): DAMVIQNPRYQVTQFGKPVTLSCSQTLNHNVMYWYQQKSSQAPKLLFHYYDKDFNNEADTPDNFQSRRPNTSFCFLDIRSPGLGDTAMYLCATSNWTSAYNEQFFGPGTRLTVL.

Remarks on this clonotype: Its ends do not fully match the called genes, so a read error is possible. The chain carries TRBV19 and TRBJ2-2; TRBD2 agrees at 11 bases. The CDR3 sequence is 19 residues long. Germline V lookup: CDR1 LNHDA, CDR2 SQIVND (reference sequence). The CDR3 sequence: CASSIIRFSGRAGTGELSF. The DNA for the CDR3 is TGTGCCAGTAGTATAATAAGGTTTAGCGGGAGGGCCGGCACCGGGGAGCTGTCTTTT.